Below are 29 T cell receptor beta chains sequenced from a single sample in a study of lymphopenia after photon versus proton radiotherapy (dated by TCRdb to the late 2010s). Preparation of the library involved the immunoSEQ multiplex PCR assay. TCRdb stores this immuneACCESS table with in-frame sequences only. Part of the clones is absent; in the studies checked, under half of the shortfall reflects unresolved V genes, and no reason is known for the rest. The sample table holds roughly 5,100 clones, of which around nine tenths were seen once. Around 17% of the sample goes to the ten largest clones. Source: peripheral blood, taken from a patient treated with photon-based radiotherapy. The receptor set was obtained from a man aged 25 to 40 with gastric cancer.

This chain joins TRBV18 and TRBJ2-1; TRBD1 matches at 7 bases. V lost 5 bases to trimming and J lost 8 bases; unmatched junction nucleotides: 6. This CDR3 region has 13 residues. Germline CDR1 reads KGHSH; CDR2 reads LQKENI. Here the CDR3 DNA reads TGTGCCAGCTCAAGACAGGGTTTGCATGAGCAGTTCTTC. Translation: CASSRQGLHEQFF.

The chain has TRBV6-4 and TRBJ1-1, with no clear D. CDR1 and CDR2 from the germline V gene are MRHNA and SNTAGT. CDR3 length equals 14 residues. Trimming shortened V by 7 bases and J by 0 bases, and 12 bases separated the two germline ends. The CDR3 DNA reads TGTGCCAGCAAGGTGTCTATTCTGAACACTGAAGCTTTCTTT. The encoded protein is CASKVSILNTEAFF.

The chain is built from TRBV18 and TRBJ2-3, with 7 bases aligning to TRBD1. V lost 8 bases to trimming and J lost 4 bases; unmatched junction nucleotides: 18. The germline V gene has CDR1 KGHSH and CDR2 LQKENI. This CDR3 region has 17 residues. The CDR3 here is CASLGTATATGADTQYF. Written as DNA, the CDR3 is TGTGCCAGCCTGGGGACAGCCACTGCAACAGGAGCAGATACGCAGTATTTT. The whole variable domain, filled in from reference TRBV18 and TRBJ2-3, reads NAGVMQNPRHLVRRRGQEARLRCSPMKGHSHVYWYRQLPEEGLKFMVYLQKENIIDESGMPKERFSAEFPKEGPSILRIQQVVRGDSAAYFCASLGTATATGADTQYFGPGTRLTVL.

The chain recombines TRBV29-1 with TRBJ2-2; TRBD2 is a possible D gene (6 bases). Trimming cost V 7 bases and J 4 bases, with 16 bases left between them. The CDR3 covers 14 residues. Per germline, CDR1 SQVTM and CDR2 ANQGSEA. The CDR3 loop reads CSAMGEEGTGELFF. The CDR3 DNA follows: TGCAGCGCAATGGGGGAGGAGGGCACCGGGGAGCTGTTTTTT.

In its sample, this clone was seen once. The DNA for the CDR3 is TGCAGCGTTGAAAGATCGTCCGGGACTAGCGGGGGTTTCATACGAAACACCGGGGAGCTGTTTTTT. Translating gives CSVERSSGTSGGFIRNTGELFF. The V call is TRBV29-1, the J call TRBJ2-2; 14 bases are a match to TRBD2. The V and J ends lost 2 bases and 2 bases, in that order; junction bases with no gene match: 19. The germline gives CDR1 SQVTM, CDR2 ANQGSEA. The CDR3 sequence is 22 residues long.

The chain is built from TRBV4-2 and TRBJ1-2, with D possibly matching TRBD1 (5 bases). Trimming took off 4 bases at V and 1 base at J, with 13 bases between the two ends. CDR3 size: 15 residues. The germline V gene encodes CDR1 LGHNA and CDR2 YNFKEQ. The CDR3 bases are TGTGCCAGCAGCCCAGGACAAGAAGATAACTATGGCTACACCTTC. Protein product: CASSPGQEDNYGYTF.

The V gene is TRBV9, the J gene TRBJ1-1, with D possibly being TRBD1 (5 bases). The germline V and J ends were trimmed by 3 bases and 4 bases, with 16 bases remaining between them. Germline V gene sequence: CDR1 SGDLS, CDR2 YYNGEE. The CDR3 has 15 amino acids. The CDR3 bases are TGTGCCAGCAGCGCTGGGGACCCGGTGAGCACTGAAGCTTTCTTT. This encodes CASSAGDPVSTEAFF.

The chain is built from TRBV7-2 and TRBJ2-7; 9 bases are a match to TRBD1. Per the germline V gene, CDR1 is SGHTA and CDR2 is FQGNSA. V gave up 5 bases and J gave up 6 bases; unmatched junction bases: 11. The CDR3 loop spans 15 amino acids. Here the CDR3 reads CASSPMGQGQSEQYF. As DNA, the CDR3 is TGTGCCAGCAGCCCAATGGGACAGGGTCAATCCGAGCAGTACTTC. The variable domain in full, with the rest retrieved from reference TRBV7-2 and TRBJ2-7, is GAGVSQSPSNKVTEKGKDVELRCDPISGHTALYWYRQSLGQGLEFLIYFQGNSAPDKSGLPSDRFSAERTGGSVSTLTIQRTQQEDSAVYLCASSPMGQGQSEQYFGPGTRLTVT.

The rearrangement links TRBV4-3 to TRBJ2-3; 10 nucleotides line up with TRBD2. The CDR3 runs 18 residues. V was clipped by 0 bases and J by 0 bases; unmatched bases: 6. CDR1 LGHNA and CDR2 YSLEER come from the germline V gene. The CDR3 DNA follows: TGCGCCAGCAGCCAAGAACCTCTAGCGGGGGTTAGCACAGATACGCAGTATTTT. Protein product: CASSQEPLAGVSTDTQYF.

To note about this clone: At one end the junction does not follow the germline gene, possibly because of a read error. The chain has TRBV27 and TRBJ2-2; possibly TRBD2 for D (7 bases). CDR1 and CDR2 from the germline V gene are MNHEY and SMNVEV (reference sequence). The CDR3 runs to 15 residues. DNA for the CDR3: TGTGCCAACAGTTTACGGGCGGGGAACACCGGGGGGCCGTTTTTT. This sequence encodes CANSLRAGNTGGPFF.

The chain uses TRBV28 and TRBJ1-5, with 7 positions matching TRBD1. CDR3 length: 18 residues. With 2 bases clipped from V and 3 bases from J, the junction kept 13 bases outside the gene matches. From germline, CDR1 is MDHEN and CDR2 SYDVKM. The CDR3 protein is CASSLVGQAGGDNQPQHF. Written as DNA, the CDR3 is TGTGCCAGCAGTTTAGTGGGGCAGGCAGGGGGAGACAATCAGCCCCAGCATTTT.

The gene calls are TRBV29-1 and TRBJ2-7; 8 bases are a match to TRBD1. J lost 3 bases, V lost 4 bases, and 5 bases had no gene match. This CDR3 has 13 residues. Looked up from germline, CDR1 is SQVTM and CDR2 is ANQGSEA. The CDR3: CSVAWTGSYEQYF. The CDR3 DNA sequence: TGCAGCGTTGCATGGACAGGGAGCTACGAGCAGTACTTC.

A few counts support this clone. V is TRBV19 and J is TRBJ2-3; 8 bases align to TRBD1. V trimming: 4 bases; J trimming: 3 bases; junction bases outside the gene matches: 3. The CDR3 has 14 amino acids. CDR1 and CDR2 (germline): LNHDA, SQIVND (reference sequence). The CDR3 loop is CASSSGQGTDTQYF. The CDR3 DNA sequence: TGTGCCAGTAGTAGCGGACAGGGAACAGATACGCAGTATTTT.

The genes are TRBV4-3 and TRBJ2-1; D ambiguous. Trimming took off 6 bases at V and 7 bases at J, with 16 bases between the two ends. The CDR3 is made up of 14 amino acids. The germline V gene encodes CDR1 LGHNA and CDR2 YSLEER. CDR3 residues: CASSPQAWGNEQFF. In nucleotides, the CDR3 is TGCGCCAGCAGTCCCCAGGCCTGGGGAAATGAGCAGTTCTTC.

This CDR3 is CASSAGTNYEQYF. DNA of the CDR3: TGTGCCAGCAGTGCCGGGACAAACTACGAGCAGTACTTC. The gene calls are TRBV6-1 and TRBJ2-7; D may be TRBD1 (6 bases). The germline V and J ends were trimmed by 4 bases and 3 bases, with 10 bases remaining between them. CDR3 length equals 13 residues. Germline loops: CDR1 MNHNS, CDR2 SASEGT.

In its sample, this clone was seen once. This chain connects TRBV6-6 to TRBJ2-7; D may be TRBD2 (6 bases). The CDR3 spans 12 residues. The V gene's germline CDR1 is MNHNY and CDR2 SVGAGI (reference sequence). V shed 5 bases and J shed 4 bases, with 9 bases lying between them. As DNA, the CDR3 is TGTGCCAGCAGTCAGGACTATTACGAGCAGTACTTC. This sequence encodes CASSQDYYEQYF.

The chain couples TRBV7-3 to TRBJ2-7; perhaps TRBD2 as D (6 bases). Germline V CDR1 and CDR2: SGHTA, FQGTGA. Trimming cost V 1 base and J 5 bases, with 15 bases left between them. The CDR3 length is 15 residues. The CDR3 DNA follows: TGTGCCAGCAGCTTAAACACGGGAGTAGGGGACGAGCAGTACTTC. It specifies CASSLNTGVGDEQYF. Full variable domain (outside the CDR3, taken from reference TRBV7-3 and TRBJ2-7): GAGVSQTPSNKVTEKGKYVELRCDPISGHTALYWYRQSLGQGPEFLIYFQGTGAADDSGLPNDRFFAVRPEGSVSTLKIQRTERGDSAVYLCASSLNTGVGDEQYFGPGTRLTVT.

This clone occurred a few times. The chain combines TRBV5-1 with TRBJ2-2; no clear D gene. Germline V gene data show CDR1 as SGHRS and CDR2 as YFSETQ. This CDR3 spans 13 amino acids. Trimming took 4 bases from V and 0 from J, leaving 4 bases between them. CDR3 nucleotides: TGCGCCAGCAGCACCACGAACACCGGGGAGCTGTTTTTT. This gives the protein CASSTTNTGELFF.

Only one count was recorded for this clone. The V gene is TRBV15, the J gene TRBJ1-5; D gene ambiguous. This CDR3 contains 12 residues. Germline assignment: CDR1 LNHNV and CDR2 YYDKDF (reference sequence). Between the trimmed V and J ends, which lost 2 bases and 8 bases, there was a span of 7 bases. The CDR3 reads CATSRNSKPQHF. The CDR3 nucleotides are TGTGCCACCAGCAGAAATAGTAAGCCCCAGCATTTT.

The chain recombines TRBV5-8 with TRBJ2-3; D gene ambiguous. Germline CDR1 and CDR2: SGHTS and YDEGEE. The V end was cut by 0 bases, the J end by 2 bases, with 7 bases between. This CDR3 is 14 amino acids long. Here the CDR3 reads CASSLGGDTDTQYF. DNA of the CDR3: TGTGCCAGCAGCTTGGGTGGGGACACAGATACGCAGTATTTT.

The sample holds a few counts of this clone. The genes are TRBV5-1 and TRBJ2-7; possibly TRBD2 for D (7 bases). This CDR3 spans 14 amino acids. Germline assignment: CDR1 SGHRS and CDR2 YFSETQ. Trimming pared 1 base from V and 4 bases from J, leaving 12 bases between. The CDR3 sequence: CASSLQGGGYEQYF. In nucleotides, the CDR3 is TGCGCCAGCAGCTTGCAAGGGGGGGGATACGAGCAGTACTTC.

This rearrangement joins TRBV11-3 to TRBJ2-1, with D maybe TRBD1 (5 bases). Looked up from germline, CDR1 is SGHNT and CDR2 is YENEEA. The CDR3 is 15 residues long. Between the trimmed V and J ends, which lost 0 bases and 8 bases, there was a span of 14 bases. The CDR3 nucleotides read TGTGCCAGCAGCTTAGAAGGGGTTAGCAGGGATGAGCAGTTCTTC. Amino acid sequence: CASSLEGVSRDEQFF.

The chain combines TRBV6-1 with TRBJ2-2; 7 nucleotides align to TRBD1. The V segment lost 5 bases and the J segment 1 base; nucleotides outside the gene matches: 1. The germline V gene encodes CDR1 MNHNS and CDR2 SASEGT. The CDR3 runs to 14 residues. The CDR3 DNA reads TGTGCCAGCAGTCGACAGGGGAACACCGGGGAGCTGTTTTTT. It is translated as CASSRQGNTGELFF.

This sequence joins TRBV4-3 and TRBJ2-1, with 8 bases lining up with TRBD2. Germline V gene sequence: CDR1 LGHNA, CDR2 YSLEER. After removal of 3 bases from V and 2 bases from J, the junction contained 3 bases not matched to a gene. The CDR3 consists of 15 residues. The CDR3 DNA reads as TGCGCCAGCAGCCACAGCGGGGGAACCTACAATGAGCAGTTCTTC. Protein sequence: CASSHSGGTYNEQFF.

The J gene is TRBJ2-2, the V gene TRBV6-1, with 9 bases that match TRBD1. The CDR3 sequence is 15 residues long. Germline CDR1 reads MNHNS; CDR2 reads SASEGT. After removal of 5 bases from V and 7 bases from J, the junction contained 8 bases not matched to a gene. The CDR3, as DNA: TGTGCCAGCAGTCCGGGACAGGGCTTCCGCGGGGAGCTGTTTTTT. Protein sequence: CASSPGQGFRGELFF.

V is TRBV27 and J is TRBJ2-1; D may correspond to TRBD1 or TRBD2 (5 bases each). Germline CDR1 MNHEY, CDR2 SMNVEV (reference sequence). The CDR3 extends over 13 amino acids. Trimming cost V 8 bases and J 6 bases, with 14 bases left between them. The CDR3 nucleotides are TGTGCCAGCTCCCTGGGACCCCCCAATGAGCAGTTCTTC. It is translated as CASSLGPPNEQFF.

The chain uses TRBV12-5 and TRBJ1-1; the D gene is possibly TRBD1 (6 bases). The germline V gene has CDR1 LGHNT and CDR2 FRNRAP. The CDR3 runs 16 residues. Trimming shortened V by 1 base and J by 5 bases, and 17 bases separated the two germline ends. CDR3 sequence (DNA): TGTGCTAGTGGTTTGGGCCCAGGGGTGGTATGGACTGAAGCTTTCTTT. Translation: CASGLGPGVVWTEAFF.

The genes are TRBV28 and TRBJ2-5, with 10 bases fitting TRBD2. This CDR3 contains 17 residues. Trimming took 5 bases from V and 5 from J; bases not matched to a gene: 14. Per the germline V gene, CDR1 is MDHEN and CDR2 is SYDVKM. CDR3 sequence (DNA): TGTGCCAGCAGTGGCCTGGTAGCTAGCGGGAGAAGGGAGACCCAGTACTTC. Translating gives CASSGLVASGRRETQYF.

The chain joins TRBV5-6 to TRBJ1-5; perhaps TRBD1 as D (6 bases). Trimming took 2 bases from V and 4 from J, leaving 13 bases between them. The CDR3 runs to 15 residues. Germline assignment: CDR1 SGHDT and CDR2 YYEEEE. The CDR3 sequence is CASSLQGLTNQPQHF. CDR3 nucleotide sequence: TGTGCCAGCAGCTTACAGGGACTAACGAATCAGCCCCAGCATTTT. The full variable domain, completed using reference TRBV5-6 and TRBJ1-5, is DAGVTQSPTHLIKTRGQQVTLRCSPKSGHDTVSWYQQALGQGPQFIFQYYEEEERQRGNFPDRFSGHQFPNYSSELNVNALLLGDSALYLCASSLQGLTNQPQHFGDGTRLSIL.